What follows are 11 T cell receptor beta chains derived from one specimen sequenced in a study of blood T cell repertoires in COVID-19. TCRdb keeps only in-frame clones here, not all; method: immunoSEQ multiplex PCR. This table has under 70,000 clones, 80% to 95% appearing once. Sequenced: peripheral blood. The receptors shown here come from a human donor with active COVID-19. The donor label of this sample is uncertain.

The CDR3 sequence: CASSAGGTYGYTF. CDR3 sequence (DNA): TGTGCCAGCTCTGCAGGGGGGACCTATGGCTACACCTTC. The J gene is TRBJ1-2, the V gene TRBV18; 7 nucleotides match TRBD1. The V segment lost 6 bases and the J segment 4 bases; nucleotides outside the gene matches: 5. Germline V gene data show CDR1 as KGHSH and CDR2 as LQKENI. The length of the CDR3 is 13 residues.

This chain links TRBV10-3 with TRBJ1-2; maybe TRBD1 (6 bases). The germline V gene has CDR1 ENHRY and CDR2 SYGVKD. The CDR3 loop spans 15 amino acids. Trimming took off 11 bases at V and 2 bases at J, with 21 bases between the two ends. The CDR3 coding sequence is TGTGCCTCCGCTTTAGGGGGGGTTCCGAACTATGGCTACACCTTC. This encodes CASALGGVPNYGYTF.

The chain combines TRBV6-6 with TRBJ2-3, with D maybe TRBD2 (5 bases). The CDR3 has 14 amino acids. With 5 bases removed from V and 5 bases from J, the gap between germline ends came to 14 bases. CDR1 is MNHNY, CDR2 SVGAGI, per germline (reference sequence). DNA of the CDR3: TGTGCCAGCAGTCCCCCGGGGAGCGGAGATACGCAGTATTTT. Translating it yields CASSPPGSGDTQYF.

The chain links TRBV12-3 or TRBV12-4 to TRBJ2-7; no definite D call. This CDR3 spans 11 amino acids. V was shortened by 5 bases and J by 3 bases, with 5 bases between the two germline ends. In nucleotides, the CDR3 is TGTGCCAGCAGTACCGGCTACGAGCAGTACGTC. Encoded protein: CASSTGYEQYV.

The rearrangement joins TRBV28 to TRBJ1-5, with a tentative D call TRBD1 (5 bases). V lost 3 bases and J lost 2, with 11 bases in between. Germline loops: CDR1 MDHEN, CDR2 SYDVKM. The CDR3 covers 15 residues. CDR3 residues: CASSFRGIGNQPQHF. CDR3 DNA sequence: TGTGCCAGCAGTTTTCGGGGGATAGGCAATCAGCCCCAGCATTTT.

As DNA, the CDR3 is TGTGCCAGCAGTCCACGGACGCGGACAGGGGGCGTCGAGCAGTACTTC. It encodes CASSPRTRTGGVEQYF. This chain connects TRBV6-6 to TRBJ2-7; 11 bases match TRBD1. The V gene end was trimmed by 5 bases and the J gene end by 6 bases; junction bases not matched to a gene: 12. The CDR3 covers 16 residues. CDR1 and CDR2 (germline): MNHNY, SVGAGI (reference sequence).

This sequence joins TRBV7-9 and TRBJ2-1; 8 bases fit TRBD2. V was pared by 8 bases and J by 6 bases, with 6 bases of the junction left unmatched. The CDR3 length is 13 residues. Germline CDR1 reads SEHNR; CDR2 reads FQNEAQ (reference sequence). The CDR3 reads CASSSGGRNEQFF. As DNA, the CDR3 is TGTGCCAGCTCAAGCGGGGGTCGCAATGAGCAGTTCTTC.

The chain has TRBV7-6 and TRBJ2-1; 7 nucleotides align to TRBD2. V lost 1 base to trimming and J lost 7 bases; unmatched junction nucleotides: 13. Germline V CDR1 and CDR2: SGHVS, FNYEAQ. The CDR3 has 17 amino acids. Here the CDR3 reads CASSLVAGPLRRNEQFF. CDR3 bases: TGTGCCAGCAGCTTAGTAGCGGGTCCACTCAGGAGGAATGAGCAGTTCTTC.

The V and J genes are TRBV12-3 or TRBV12-4 and TRBJ1-2; D remains ambiguous. The V end was cut by 7 bases, the J end by 8 bases, with 14 bases between. The CDR3 loop spans 12 amino acids. The CDR3 bases are TGTGCCAGCAATAGTTGGGAGAGAGGCTACACCTTC. Its translation: CASNSWERGYTF.

This clone was recorded only once. The chain carries TRBV7-3 and TRBJ2-2; D remains unclear. Germline V lookup: CDR1 SGHTA, CDR2 FQGTGA. The CDR3 is made up of 15 amino acids. Trimming removed 2 bases from V and 7 bases from J, with 14 bases in between. The CDR3 spells CASSLGLGVGGELFF. The CDR3 nucleotides are TGTGCCAGCAGCTTAGGTCTAGGCGTCGGCGGGGAGCTGTTTTTT.

DNA of the CDR3: TGTGCCAGCAGTTTTGGGTTCGGAGACCACTCCTACAATGAGCAGTTCTTC. It is translated as CASSFGFGDHSYNEQFF. The chain recombines TRBV28 with TRBJ2-1, with D unclear. Germline V lookup: CDR1 MDHEN, CDR2 SYDVKM. Between the trimmed V and J ends, which lost 3 bases and 0 bases, there was a span of 15 bases. The CDR3 is made up of 17 amino acids.